The 22 T cell receptor beta chains given below trace back to one sample, sequenced in a study of pediatric ulcerative colitis. TCRdb's copy holds only in-frame clones and misses some; the assay was immunoSEQ multiplex PCR. The sample holds about 64,000 clones, approximately 87% seen once. Material: blood. The receptor source for this set is a boy aged 5-17 years with severe ulcerative colitis.

The chain employs TRBV11-2 and TRBJ1-3, with D unresolved. Germline-derived CDR1 and CDR2 are SGHAT and FQNNGV. Trimming removed 2 bases at V and 0 bases at J, with 17 bases between. The CDR3 sequence is 18 residues long. The CDR3 spells CASSLSIGYGYSGNTIYF. CDR3 nucleotides: TGTGCCAGCAGCTTAAGTATAGGTTACGGATACTCTGGAAACACCATATATTTT. Variable domain in full (rest from reference TRBV11-2 and TRBJ1-3): EAGVAQSPRYKIIEKRQSVAFWCNPISGHATLYWYQQILGQGPKLLIQFQNNGVVDDSQLPKDRFSAERLKGVDSTLKIQPAKLEDSAVYLCASSLSIGYGYSGNTIYFGEGSWLTVV.

The chain recombines TRBV4-3 with TRBJ1-1; D is unclear. The germline V and J ends were trimmed by 2 bases and 7 bases, with 11 bases remaining between them. The CDR3 consists of 13 residues. Germline V gives CDR1 LGHNA, CDR2 YSLEER. In DNA form, the CDR3 reads TGCGCCAGCAGCCAACAAGTGGGTCTTGAAGCTTTCTTT. Translated: CASSQQVGLEAFF.

The chain recombines TRBV10-1 with TRBJ2-3, with 7 bases identical to TRBD2. Trimming took 2 bases from V and 4 from J; bases not matched to a gene: 6. CDR1 WNHNN and CDR2 SYGVQD come from the germline V gene (reference sequence). This CDR3 has 15 amino acids. The CDR3 DNA follows: TGCGCCAGCAGTGAGGCTCTAGCGGATTCAGATACGCAGTATTTT. Protein product: CASSEALADSDTQYF.

V usage is TRBV7-6 and J usage is TRBJ1-5, with 7 bases that match TRBD1. The CDR3 extends over 14 amino acids. V trimming: 4 bases; J trimming: 6 bases; junction bases outside the gene matches: 6. Germline CDR1 is SGHVS and CDR2 is FNYEAQ. The CDR3 DNA is TGTGCCAGCAGCTCAACAGGGGACGGTCAGCCCCAGCATTTT. Translating it yields CASSSTGDGQPQHF.

The chain has TRBV4-3 and TRBJ2-6, with D perhaps given as TRBD1 or TRBD2 (7 bases each). The CDR3 length is 20 residues. The germline V and J ends were trimmed by 1 base and 0 bases, with 19 bases remaining between them. Germline V CDR1 and CDR2: LGHNA, YSLEER. CDR3: CASSQVKGGGWSSGANVLTF. The CDR3 region has the DNA TGCGCCAGCAGCCAAGTAAAGGGAGGGGGCTGGAGCTCTGGGGCCAACGTCCTGACTTTC.

The V call is TRBV7-8, the J call TRBJ1-1; D unresolved. This CDR3 region has 12 residues. V was shortened by 3 bases and J by 2 bases, with 4 bases between the two germline ends. Germline-derived CDR1 and CDR2 are SGHVS and FQNEAQ. The CDR3: CASSFPNTEAFF. The DNA of the CDR3 is TGTGCCAGCAGCTTCCCTAACACTGAAGCTTTCTTT.

The chain has TRBV14 and TRBJ2-1; 12 bases are a match to TRBD2. Germline trimming cut 3 bases from V and 8 bases from J; bases unmatched to any gene: 5. The germline gives CDR1 SGHDN, CDR2 FVKESK. The CDR3 is made up of 15 amino acids. In DNA form, the CDR3 reads TGTGCCAGCAGCCAGCTAGCGGGAGGGCCAGATGAGCAGTTCTTC. This codes for CASSQLAGGPDEQFF.

The rearrangement links TRBV19 to TRBJ1-2, with D unclear. The CDR3 runs to 12 residues. CDR1 and CDR2 from the germline V gene are LNHDA and SQIVND (reference sequence). V lost 9 bases and J 1 base, leaving 9 bases between the germline ends. In DNA, the CDR3 is TGTGCCAGCAATACAGTTAACTATGGCTACACCTTC. This sequence encodes CASNTVNYGYTF.

The chain uses TRBV7-2 and TRBJ2-7; D might be TRBD2 (6 bases). Trimming took 1 base from V and 0 from J, leaving 10 bases between them. Germline V gene lookup returns CDR1 SGHTA and CDR2 FQGNSA. CDR3 length equals 15 residues. The CDR3 DNA reads TGTGCCAGCAGCTTAGGATACGGGAGCTCCTACGAGCAGTACTTC. This translates into CASSLGYGSSYEQYF.

The genes are TRBV30 and TRBJ2-3; D not resolved. The CDR3 is made up of 12 amino acids. Germline-derived CDR1 and CDR2 are GTSNPN and SVGIG (reference sequence). V was pared by 2 bases and J by 5 bases, with 8 bases between. The DNA for the CDR3 is TGTGCCTGGAGTTCTTCCCTAGATACGCAGTATTTT. This encodes CAWSSSLDTQYF. Using reference TRBV30 and TRBJ2-3 for the parts outside the CDR3, the full variable domain is SQTIHQWPATLVQPVGSPLSLECTVEGTSNPNLYWYRQAAGRGLQLLFYSVGIGQISSEVPQNLSASRPQDRQFILSSKKLLLSDSGFYLCAWSSSLDTQYFGPGTRLTVL.

This chain joins TRBV7-9 and TRBJ2-2, with D unclear. The V and J ends lost 3 bases and 4 bases respectively, with 6 bases between them. CDR3 length: 13 amino acids. CDR1 SEHNR and CDR2 FQNEAQ come from the germline V gene (reference sequence). CDR3: CASSFRLTGELFF. As DNA, the CDR3 is TGTGCCAGCAGCTTTCGACTCACCGGGGAGCTGTTTTTT.

The chain combines TRBV27 with TRBJ2-1; 10 bases fit TRBD2. Germline assignment: CDR1 MNHEY and CDR2 SMNVEV (reference sequence). The CDR3 totals 16 residues. Trimming took 5 bases from V and 8 from J; bases not matched to a gene: 12. CDR3 protein: CASSTRSGRVNHEQFF. The CDR3 region has the DNA TGTGCCAGCAGTACCCGAAGCGGGAGGGTTAACCATGAGCAGTTCTTC.

The V and J genes are TRBV27 and TRBJ2-3, with 13 bases identical to TRBD2. Germline CDR1 reads MNHEY; CDR2 reads SMNVEV (reference sequence). The CDR3 loop spans 18 amino acids. J was trimmed by 2 bases and V by 2 bases; bases with no gene match: 7. CDR3 nucleotide sequence: TGTGCCAGCAGTTTAATGATAGGACTAGCGGGAGCCACAGATACGCAGTATTTT. This codes for CASSLMIGLAGATDTQYF.

The chain recombines TRBV7-9 with TRBJ1-5; D is uncertain. CDR1 is SEHNR and CDR2 is FQNEAQ in the germline V gene (reference sequence). CDR3 length equals 15 residues. Between the trimmed V and J ends, which lost 1 base and 1 base, there was a span of 8 bases. The CDR3 region has the DNA TGTGCCAGCAGCTTAGGTTTTGACAGCAATCAGCCCCAGCATTTT. This encodes CASSLGFDSNQPQHF.

The chain recombines TRBV5-6 with TRBJ2-7, with 9 bases lining up with TRBD1. Germline V gene lookup returns CDR1 SGHDT and CDR2 YYEEEE. The CDR3 contains 14 residues. Trimming took 4 bases from V and 4 from J; bases not matched to a gene: 6. For the CDR3, the DNA is TGTGCCAGCAGCACCGGGACAGGGTGGTACGAGCAGTACTTC. This encodes CASSTGTGWYEQYF.

V is TRBV7-2 and J is TRBJ2-7, with 8 bases fitting TRBD1. The CDR3 runs 15 residues. Germline V gene data show CDR1 as SGHTA and CDR2 as FQGNSA. J lost 4 bases, V lost 0 bases, and 5 bases had no gene match. As DNA, the CDR3 is TGTGCCAGCAGCTTAGCGGCAGGGGGCTGGTACGAGCAGTACTTC. Protein product: CASSLAAGGWYEQYF.

The chain recombines TRBV25-1 with TRBJ1-2; D is unclear. With 1 base removed from V and 6 bases from J, the gap between germline ends came to 12 bases. CDR3 length: 14 residues. The germline CDR1 and CDR2 sequences are MGHDK and SYGVNS. The CDR3 region is CASSESVGINGYTF. As DNA, the CDR3 is TGTGCCAGCAGTGAATCGGTAGGGATCAATGGCTACACCTTC.

The CDR3 sequence is CASSESSLNEQFF. Here the CDR3 DNA reads TGTGCCAGCAGTGAAAGCAGTTTAAATGAGCAGTTCTTC. The rearrangement joins TRBV25-1 to TRBJ2-1; the D is unclear. The CDR3 loop spans 13 amino acids. The germline gives CDR1 MGHDK, CDR2 SYGVNS. The V end was cut by 2 bases, the J end by 7 bases, with 9 bases between.

The V gene is TRBV10-3, the J gene TRBJ2-7, with a tentative D call TRBD1 (6 bases). The V and J ends lost 4 bases and 7 bases respectively, with 11 bases between them. The CDR3 totals 12 residues. Per the germline V gene, CDR1 is ENHRY and CDR2 is SYGVKD. This chain's CDR3 is CAISVGGEEQYF. CDR3 bases: TGTGCCATCAGTGTAGGGGGTGAAGAGCAGTACTTC.

This clone was seen a few times. The chain couples TRBV20-1 to TRBJ2-7; D is ambiguous. The CDR3 has 11 residues. The V gene lost 6 bases and the J gene lost 7 bases, with 13 bases spanning the gap. Germline V gene lookup returns CDR1 DFQATT and CDR2 SNEGSKA (reference sequence). CDR3 bases: TGCAGTGCCGGACGGTTGGAGGAGCAGTACTTC. Translating gives CSAGRLEEQYF.

CDR3 coding DNA: TGTGCCAGCAGCGTATCGGGGACCTATAGCACAGATACGCAGTATTTT. Its protein product is CASSVSGTYSTDTQYF. V usage is TRBV9 and J usage is TRBJ2-3; the D call may be TRBD1 or TRBD2 (5 bases each). V gave up 1 base and J gave up 0 bases, with 12 bases separating them. This CDR3 spans 16 amino acids. The germline V gene has CDR1 SGDLS and CDR2 YYNGEE.

The J gene is TRBJ2-7, the V gene TRBV11-2, with D perhaps TRBD1 (5 bases). The V end was cut by 5 bases, the J end by 1 base, with 15 bases between. Germline values: CDR1 SGHAT, CDR2 FQNNGV. The CDR3 length is 15 residues. In DNA, the CDR3 is TGTGCCAGCAGCCTTGGGGCAGGACCATCCTACGAGCAGTACTTC. This translates into CASSLGAGPSYEQYF.